This T cell receptor (beta chain) was recorded in a study of blood T cell repertoires in COVID-19 (TCRdb year 2020). Regarding the research as a whole: The collaborator samples originated in the United States, Italy and Spain and spanned the acute and convalescent phases of COVID-19. The prospective study material was composed of cDNA or gDNA derived from T cells, B-cell-depleted T cells, or PBMCs. The dataset comprised deeply sampled blood TCRbeta repertoires from subjects exposed to, actively infected with, or recovered from COVID-19. The repertoires were made available in a free public database intended to serve as a resource for research on the immune response to SARS-CoV-2. Samples came from the ongoing ImmuneRACE study (first 160 participants) plus 1,254 subjects from 6 global collaborators. A de-identified subject ID, COVID-19 status, age in years and sex were almost always included in the sample metadata. Where available, HLA class I and class II types were taken from metadata supplied by the sample provider and were not determined by assay-based typing.

V trim: 5 bases; J trim: 8 bases; unmatched bases: 7. The CDR3 sequence holds 14 residues, the cysteine and phenylalanine included. Of the read, only the CDR3 DNA is kept; its 42 bases are in frame from base 1. CDR1 and CDR2, looked up from the germline V gene (reference sequence), are SEHNR and FQNEAQ. Collaborating institutions collected whole blood in K2EDTA tubes following their own protocols. Collaborator samples were shipped for TCRbeta analysis as frozen whole blood, isolated PBMCs, or DNA extracted from either sample type. General findings and caveats noted by the study authors: How much clinical and demographic metadata was included differed by source and by participant, and the metadata was provided uncurated.

For this clone: Which antigen it targets is not known. Base qualities are not recorded, but no much larger clone differs from it by a single base.

The immunoSEQ Assay, a bias-controlled multiplex PCR, was used to amplify TCRbeta CDR3 regions from genomic DNA. As for how the authors treated the data: Within the assay, amplification of reference gene primers was used to estimate how many nucleated cells each sample contained. To quantify the absolute abundance of each unique TCRbeta CDR3 rearrangement, sequence reads were collapsed and filtered. For each sample, productive Simpson clonality was calculated as the square root of Simpson's diversity index over productive rearrangements. Imported from immuneACCESS, the table was reduced by TCRdb to in-frame sequences with V and J called. These copies leave out some clones; in studies compared against another copy, an unresolved V gene accounts for under half, and the cause of the remainder is not known. The V and J calls and clone size come from that table; D and trimming were worked out from the DNA. The sample profile shows around 19,000 clones; roughly 87% of them were found once. The ten biggest clones cover over 6.5% of the sample.

This receptor was identified in a human donor in a cohort sampled during active COVID-19. The donor label of this sample is uncertain. The source material was peripheral blood. The V gene is TRBV7-9 and the J gene is TRBJ2-1; 9 bases in between match TRBD1. The CDR3 reads as follows: CASSPGTGYYEQFF. The sequence in DNA is TGTGCCAGCAGCCCCGGGACAGGGTACTATGAGCAGTTCTTC.